Shown below are 10 T cell receptor beta chains from a single sample sequenced in a study of cytomegalovirus exposure and HLA in healthy donors. PCR used 60 Vbeta primers and 13 Jbeta primers. The assay was immunoSEQ multiplex PCR, and TCRdb's table has in-frame clones only and misses some. This sample has under 200,000 clones; approximately 81% occur once, and the top ten carry around 1.9%. Sequencing input: PBMCs. Receptors originate from a young woman in good health and CMV-seropositive.

This clone occurred once. The rearrangement joins TRBV29-1 to TRBJ2-3, with TRBD1 matching 9 bases. Trimming removed 6 bases from V and 4 bases from J; junction bases left unmatched: 5. This CDR3 has 13 amino acids. Germline V CDR1 and CDR2: SQVTM, ANQGSEA. CDR3: CSVTRQGADTQYF. CDR3 DNA sequence: TGCAGCGTCACCAGACAGGGGGCAGATACGCAGTATTTT.

This clone occurred a few times. The chain joins TRBV9 to TRBJ1-1; D call uncertain. In germline, CDR1 is SGDLS, CDR2 YYNGEE. The CDR3 has 15 residues. Trimming removed 0 bases from V and 0 bases from J, with 9 bases in between. This chain's CDR3 is CASSVEIDLNTEAFF. DNA for the CDR3: TGTGCCAGCAGCGTAGAAATCGACTTGAACACTGAAGCTTTCTTT.

This rearrangement joins TRBV4-2 to TRBJ2-3; the match to TRBD1 covers 10 bases. Germline V CDR1 and CDR2: LGHNA, YNFKEQ. CDR3 length: 15 amino acids. The V gene end was trimmed by 4 bases and the J gene end by 4 bases; junction bases not matched to a gene: 5. The CDR3 nucleotides are TGTGCCAGCAGCCCGCTCGGGACAGGGGCAGATACGCAGTATTTT. Encoded protein: CASSPLGTGADTQYF.

A note on this clone: At one end the junction does not follow the germline gene, possibly because of a read error. This chain links TRBV7-9 with TRBJ1-1; weak D call: TRBD1 (5 bases). CDR1 is SEHNR, CDR2 FQNEAQ, per germline (reference sequence). The CDR3 runs to 16 residues. For the CDR3, the DNA is TGTTCCAGCAGCGCCTCAGATCGGCAGGGCAACACTGAAGCTTTCTTT. Translated: CSSSASDRQGNTEAFF.

The V and J genes are TRBV28 and TRBJ1-1; tentatively, D is TRBD1 (5 bases). The length of the CDR3 is 15 residues. With 5 bases removed from V and 4 bases from J, the gap between germline ends came to 17 bases. Looked up from germline, CDR1 is MDHEN and CDR2 is SYDVKM. For the CDR3, the DNA is TGTGCCAGCAGTCTTACACACGGGAGGGGCACTGAAGCTTTCTTT. It specifies CASSLTHGRGTEAFF.

This chain uses TRBV30 with TRBJ2-3; 9 bases map to TRBD2. Germline V CDR1 and CDR2: GTSNPN, SVGIG (reference sequence). J gave up 5 bases and V 2 bases, and 5 bases lay outside the gene matches. The CDR3 consists of 14 residues. The CDR3 DNA sequence: TGTGCCTGGAGTATGAGCGGGGGGCTAGATACGCAGTATTTT. Translated, it gives CAWSMSGGLDTQYF.

The V gene is TRBV19, the J gene TRBJ1-3; D is uncertain. The V gene's germline CDR1 is LNHDA and CDR2 SQIVND (reference sequence). With 3 bases removed from V and 1 base from J, the gap between germline ends came to 7 bases. The CDR3 consists of 14 residues. The CDR3 DNA sequence: TGTGCCAGTAGTATCGGGGATTCTGGAAACACCATATATTTT. Translated, it gives CASSIGDSGNTIYF. Together with reference TRBV19 and TRBJ1-3, the CDR3 gives the full variable domain: DGGITQSPKYLFRKEGQNVTLSCEQNLNHDAMYWYRQDPGQGLRLIYYSQIVNDFQKGDIAEGYSVSREKKESFPLTVTSAQKNPTAFYLCASSIGDSGNTIYFGEGSWLTVV.

The chain employs TRBV6-1 and TRBJ2-5; no firm D call. V was clipped by 3 bases and J by 5 bases, with 7 bases between them. The CDR3 length is 12 residues. Germline loops: CDR1 MNHNS, CDR2 SASEGT. CDR3 nucleotide sequence: TGTGCCAGCAGTGAGTCCAGGGAGACCCAGTACTTC. This encodes CASSESRETQYF.

The J gene is TRBJ1-5, the V gene TRBV19, with unresolved D. The V end lost 2 bases, the J end lost 5 bases, and 13 bases lay between the germline ends. CDR1 and CDR2 from the germline V gene are LNHDA and SQIVND (reference sequence). The CDR3 contains 15 residues. CDR3 nucleotides: TGTGCCAGTAGTATAATTCATCTAGGCGATCAGCCCCAGCATTTT. It specifies CASSIIHLGDQPQHF. Looking up the rest from reference TRBV19 and TRBJ1-5 gives the full variable domain: DGGITQSPKYLFRKEGQNVTLSCEQNLNHDAMYWYRQDPGQGLRLIYYSQIVNDFQKGDIAEGYSVSREKKESFPLTVTSAQKNPTAFYLCASSIIHLGDQPQHFGDGTRLSIL.

The rearrangement joins TRBV5-1 to TRBJ2-5; 9 bases line up with TRBD2. The CDR3 is 15 amino acids. Germline V CDR1 and CDR2: SGHRS, YFSETQ. V lost 4 bases and J lost 4; bases outside the gene matches: 8. In DNA, the CDR3 is TGCGCCAGCAGCCCCTTAGCGGGGGTGGGAGAGACCCAGTACTTC. Residues: CASSPLAGVGETQYF.